This TCR beta chain emerged from a study of T cell repertoires in cytomegalovirus infection. Study information: HLA-B-restricted CMV epitopes that are well studied were used alongside recently identified HLA-C-restricted ones. Based on public TCR beta signatures, there were indications of CMV infection and of a matching HLA type. Study-wide results and limits: CMV-specific TCR beta clonotypes restricted by HLA-C dominated the ex vivo response.

MiXCR, run by TCRdb on the reads, gives a single entry per CDR3 protein. The sample carries over 25,000 distinct CDR3 sequences, around 20% recorded once. Concerning this clonotype itself: Its antigen is currently unknown.

Sequencing was performed on CD8+ T cells from cultured PBMCs, taken from culture after CMV antigen stimulation. The TCR comes from a human donor in good health (CMV status not recorded). Some clones in this sample may be carry-over from other donors' samples.

The chain's CDR3 is CASSSKWGGTRAYEQYF. CDR3 DNA sequence: TGTGCCAGCAGCTCCAAGTGGGGGGGTACGAGGGCCTACGAGCAGTACTTC. V and J are TRBV7-2 and TRBJ2-7; TRBD2 matches 7 bases. V dropped 4 bases and J dropped 2; count of bases not matched to a gene: 14. The CDR3 runs to 17 residues. The germline V gene encodes CDR1 SGHTA and CDR2 FQGNSA. Supplemented by reference TRBV7-2 and TRBJ2-7, the full variable domain reads GAGVSQSPSNKVTEKGKDVELRCDPISGHTALYWYRQSLGQGLEFLIYFQGNSAPDKSGLPSDRFSAERTGGSVSTLTIQRTQQEDSAVYLCASSSKWGGTRAYEQYFGPGTRLTVT.